This T cell receptor (beta chain) was recovered during a study of blood T cell repertoires in COVID-19. Deletions cut 2 bases from V and 6 bases from J, with 10 bases between. Germline CDR1 reads MNHEY; CDR2 reads SMNVEV (reference sequence). The CDR3 has 14 residues. Using immunoSEQ multiplex PCR, the repertoire was profiled, and TCRdb retains in-frame clones only, with some absent. The repertoire includes tens of thousands of clones, 88% of them detected once, and roughly 5% sits in the top ten. The source of this sequence is a human donor in a cohort sampled during active COVID-19. The genes are TRBV27 and TRBJ2-2; D unresolved. Material for sequencing was peripheral blood. The CDR3 nucleotides are TGTGCCAGCAGTTTAAGTACCCAGTCCGGGGAGCTGTTTTTT. As protein: CASSLSTQSGELFF.